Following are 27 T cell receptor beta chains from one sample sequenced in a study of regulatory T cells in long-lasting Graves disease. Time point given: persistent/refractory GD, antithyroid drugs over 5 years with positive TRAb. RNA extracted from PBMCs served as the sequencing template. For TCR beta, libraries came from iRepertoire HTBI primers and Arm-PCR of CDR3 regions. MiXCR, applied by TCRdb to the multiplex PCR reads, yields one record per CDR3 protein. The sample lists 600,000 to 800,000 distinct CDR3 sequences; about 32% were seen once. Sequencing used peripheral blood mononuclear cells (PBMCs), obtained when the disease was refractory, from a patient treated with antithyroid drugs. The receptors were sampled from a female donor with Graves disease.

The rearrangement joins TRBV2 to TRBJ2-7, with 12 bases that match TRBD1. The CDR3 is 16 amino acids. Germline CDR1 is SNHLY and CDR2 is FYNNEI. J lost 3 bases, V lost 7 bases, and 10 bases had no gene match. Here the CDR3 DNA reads TGTGCCAGCAAGGTCGGGACAGGGGGCGCGAACTACGAGCAGTACTTC. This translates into CASKVGTGGANYEQYF.

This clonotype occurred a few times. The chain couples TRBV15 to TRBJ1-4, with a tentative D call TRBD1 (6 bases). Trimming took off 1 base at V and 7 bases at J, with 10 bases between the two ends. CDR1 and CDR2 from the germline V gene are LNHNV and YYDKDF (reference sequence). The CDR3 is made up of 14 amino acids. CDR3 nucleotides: TGTGCCACCAGCAGAGGGGGGGCAAGTGAAAAACTGTTTTTT. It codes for CATSRGGASEKLFF.

The CDR3 is CASSLDPRGGQPQHF. CDR3 in DNA: TGCGCCAGCAGCTTGGATCCGAGAGGCGGTCAGCCCCAGCATTTT. The rearrangement uses TRBV5-1 and TRBJ1-5, with D unclear. The germline V and J ends were trimmed by 0 bases and 6 bases, with 13 bases remaining between them. Per the germline V gene, CDR1 is SGHRS and CDR2 is YFSETQ. This CDR3 has 15 amino acids.

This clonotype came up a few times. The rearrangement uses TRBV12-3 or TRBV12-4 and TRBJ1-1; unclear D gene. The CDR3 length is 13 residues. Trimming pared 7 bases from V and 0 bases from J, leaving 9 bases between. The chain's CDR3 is CASTAPMNTEAFF. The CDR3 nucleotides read TGTGCCAGCACCGCACCAATGAACACTGAAGCTTTCTTT.

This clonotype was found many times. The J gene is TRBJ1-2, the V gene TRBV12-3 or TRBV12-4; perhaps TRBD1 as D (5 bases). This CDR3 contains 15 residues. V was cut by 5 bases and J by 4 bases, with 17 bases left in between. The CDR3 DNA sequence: TGTGCCAGCAGTCCACCGGGGGGGTTGGGCTATGGCTACACCTTC. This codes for CASSPPGGLGYGYTF.

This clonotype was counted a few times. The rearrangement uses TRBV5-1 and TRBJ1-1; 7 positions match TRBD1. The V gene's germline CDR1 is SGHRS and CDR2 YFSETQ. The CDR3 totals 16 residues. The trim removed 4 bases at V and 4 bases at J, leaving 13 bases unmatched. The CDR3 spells CASSPKQGVFRTEAFF. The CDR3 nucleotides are TGCGCCAGCAGCCCTAAGCAGGGGGTTTTTCGCACTGAAGCTTTCTTT.

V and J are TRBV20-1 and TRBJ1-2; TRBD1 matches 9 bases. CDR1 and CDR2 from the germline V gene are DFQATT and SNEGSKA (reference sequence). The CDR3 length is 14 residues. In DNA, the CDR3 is TGCAGCCCCGTATGGACAGGGGAGGACTATGGCTACACCTTC. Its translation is CSPVWTGEDYGYTF.

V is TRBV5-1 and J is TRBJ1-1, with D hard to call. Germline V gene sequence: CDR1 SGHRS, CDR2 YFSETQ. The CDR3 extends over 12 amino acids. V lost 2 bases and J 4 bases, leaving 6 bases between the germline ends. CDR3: CASSFSATEAFF. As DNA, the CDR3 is TGCGCCAGCAGCTTCTCCGCCACTGAAGCTTTCTTT.

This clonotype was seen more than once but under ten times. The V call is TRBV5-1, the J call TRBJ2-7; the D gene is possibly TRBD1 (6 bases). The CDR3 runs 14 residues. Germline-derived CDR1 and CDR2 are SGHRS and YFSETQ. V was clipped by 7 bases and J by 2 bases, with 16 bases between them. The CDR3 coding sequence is TGCGCCAGCGCTGCAGGGGCAAACGCCTACGAGCAGTACTTC. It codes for CASAAGANAYEQYF.

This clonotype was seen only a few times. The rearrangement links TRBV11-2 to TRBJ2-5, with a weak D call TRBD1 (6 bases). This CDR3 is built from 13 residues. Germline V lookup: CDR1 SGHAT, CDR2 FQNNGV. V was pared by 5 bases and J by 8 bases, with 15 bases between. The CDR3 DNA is TGTGCCAGCAGCCCCATCCACAGGGACACCCAGTACTTC. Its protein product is CASSPIHRDTQYF.

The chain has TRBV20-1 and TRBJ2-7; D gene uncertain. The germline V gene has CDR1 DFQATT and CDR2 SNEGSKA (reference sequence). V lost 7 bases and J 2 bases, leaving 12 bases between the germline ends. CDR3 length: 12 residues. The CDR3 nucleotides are TGCAGTGGGGCGGTGGGGACCTACGAGCAGTACTTC. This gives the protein CSGAVGTYEQYF.

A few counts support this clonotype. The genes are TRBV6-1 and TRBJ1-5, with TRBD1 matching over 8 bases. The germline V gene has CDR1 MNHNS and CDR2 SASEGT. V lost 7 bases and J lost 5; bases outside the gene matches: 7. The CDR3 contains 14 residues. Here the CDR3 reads CASKSGGFYQPQHF. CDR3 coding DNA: TGTGCCAGCAAGTCAGGGGGCTTTTATCAGCCCCAGCATTTT.

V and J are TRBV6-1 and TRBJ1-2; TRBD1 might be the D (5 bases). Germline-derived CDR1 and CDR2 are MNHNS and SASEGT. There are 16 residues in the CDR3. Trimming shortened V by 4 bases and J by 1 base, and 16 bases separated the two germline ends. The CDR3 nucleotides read TGTGCCAGCAGTGGGGGAACGGGGGTAAATAACTATGGCTACACCTTC. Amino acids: CASSGGTGVNNYGYTF.

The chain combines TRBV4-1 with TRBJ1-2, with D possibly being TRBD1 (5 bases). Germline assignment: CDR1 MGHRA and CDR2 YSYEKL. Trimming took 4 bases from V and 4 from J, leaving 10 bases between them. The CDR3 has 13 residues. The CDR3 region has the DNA TGCGCCAGCAGCCGGGACGGATTCTATGGCTACACCTTC. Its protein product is CASSRDGFYGYTF.

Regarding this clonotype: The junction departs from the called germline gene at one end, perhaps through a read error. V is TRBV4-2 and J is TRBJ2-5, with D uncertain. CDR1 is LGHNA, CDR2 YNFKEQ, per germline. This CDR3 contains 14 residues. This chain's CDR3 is CANSQEVWSETQYF. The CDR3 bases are TGTGCCAACAGCCAAGAAGTGTGGTCGGAGACCCAGTACTTC.

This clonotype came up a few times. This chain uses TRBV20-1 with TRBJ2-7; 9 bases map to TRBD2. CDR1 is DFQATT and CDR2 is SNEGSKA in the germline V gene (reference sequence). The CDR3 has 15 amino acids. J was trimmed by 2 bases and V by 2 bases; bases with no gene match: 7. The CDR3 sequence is CSARQTSGFPYEQYF. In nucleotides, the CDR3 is TGCAGTGCTAGACAGACTAGCGGCTTTCCCTACGAGCAGTACTTC.

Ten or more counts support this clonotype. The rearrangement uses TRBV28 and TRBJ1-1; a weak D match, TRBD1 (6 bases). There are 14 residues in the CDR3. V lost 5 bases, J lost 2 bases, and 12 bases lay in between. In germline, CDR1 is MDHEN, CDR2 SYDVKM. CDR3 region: CASSRGGGNTEAFF. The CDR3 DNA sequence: TGTGCCAGCAGTCGAGGGGGGGGTAACACTGAAGCTTTCTTT.

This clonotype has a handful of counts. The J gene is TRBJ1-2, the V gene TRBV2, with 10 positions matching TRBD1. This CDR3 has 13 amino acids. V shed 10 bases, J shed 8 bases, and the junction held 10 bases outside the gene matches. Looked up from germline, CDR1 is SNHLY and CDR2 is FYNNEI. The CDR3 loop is CATRGQGIEGYTF. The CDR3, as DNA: TGTGCCACCCGGGGACAGGGGATAGAGGGCTACACCTTC.

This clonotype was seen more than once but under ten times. The chain's CDR3 is CAISPGPVIGQHTEAFF. CDR3 in DNA: TGTGCCATCAGTCCCGGCCCCGTAATAGGACAACACACTGAAGCTTTCTTT. V gene TRBV10-3 combines with J gene TRBJ1-1; possibly TRBD1 for D (5 bases). The germline V gene has CDR1 ENHRY and CDR2 SYGVKD. V lost 5 bases and J 3 bases, leaving 22 bases between the germline ends. This CDR3 region has 17 residues.

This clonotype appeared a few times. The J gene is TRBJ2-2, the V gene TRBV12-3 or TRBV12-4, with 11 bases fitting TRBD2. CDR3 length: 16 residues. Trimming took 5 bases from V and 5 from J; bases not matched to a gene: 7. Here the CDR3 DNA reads TGTGCCAGCAGTCATTTAGCGGGAGGGGGGACCGGGGAGCTGTTTTTT. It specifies CASSHLAGGGTGELFF.

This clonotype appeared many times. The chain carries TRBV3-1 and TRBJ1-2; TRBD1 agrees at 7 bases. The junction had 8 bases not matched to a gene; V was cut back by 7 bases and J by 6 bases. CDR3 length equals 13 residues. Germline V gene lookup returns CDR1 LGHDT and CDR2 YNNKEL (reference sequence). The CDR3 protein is CASNYRGNHGYTF. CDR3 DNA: TGTGCCAGCAACTACAGGGGCAACCATGGCTACACCTTC.

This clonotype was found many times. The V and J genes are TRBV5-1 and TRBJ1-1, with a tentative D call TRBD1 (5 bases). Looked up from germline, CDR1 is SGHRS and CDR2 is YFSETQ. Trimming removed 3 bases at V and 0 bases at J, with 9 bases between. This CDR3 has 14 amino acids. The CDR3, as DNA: TGCGCCAGCAGCTCAGGGTTCCTGAACACTGAAGCTTTCTTT. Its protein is CASSSGFLNTEAFF.

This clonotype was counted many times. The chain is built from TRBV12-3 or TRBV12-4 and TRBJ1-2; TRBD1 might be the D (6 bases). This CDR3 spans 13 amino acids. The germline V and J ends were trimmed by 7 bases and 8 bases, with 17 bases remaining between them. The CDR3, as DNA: TGTGCCAGCACCGGGACACGCACGGCGGGCTACACCTTC. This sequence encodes CASTGTRTAGYTF.

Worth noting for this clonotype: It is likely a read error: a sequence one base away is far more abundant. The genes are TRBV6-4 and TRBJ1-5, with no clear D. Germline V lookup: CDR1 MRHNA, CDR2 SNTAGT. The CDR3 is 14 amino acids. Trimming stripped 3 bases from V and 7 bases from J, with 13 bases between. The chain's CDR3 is CASSEGRMVQPQHF. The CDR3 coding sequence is TGTGCCAGCAGTGAGGGCAGGATGGTCCAGCCCCAGCATTTT.

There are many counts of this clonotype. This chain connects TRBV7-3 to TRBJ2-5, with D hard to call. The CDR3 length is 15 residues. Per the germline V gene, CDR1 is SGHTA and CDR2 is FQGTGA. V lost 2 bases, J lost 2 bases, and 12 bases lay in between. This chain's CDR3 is CASSLPKRTQETQYF. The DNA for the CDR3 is TGTGCCAGCAGCTTACCGAAACGCACGCAAGAGACCCAGTACTTC.

The chain's CDR3 is CASSPLGGGGQPQHF. CDR3 nucleotides: TGTGCCAGCAGCCCCCTCGGGGGCGGGGGTCAGCCCCAGCATTTT. J is TRBJ1-5 and V is TRBV7-9; D may be TRBD1 (6 bases). Germline V gene data show CDR1 as SEHNR and CDR2 as FQNEAQ (reference sequence). Between the trimmed V and J ends, which lost 5 bases and 6 bases, there was a span of 17 bases. This CDR3 spans 15 amino acids.

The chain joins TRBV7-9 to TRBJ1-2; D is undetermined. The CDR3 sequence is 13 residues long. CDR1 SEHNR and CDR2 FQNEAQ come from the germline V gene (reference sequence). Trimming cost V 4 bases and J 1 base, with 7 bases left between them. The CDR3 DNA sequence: TGTGCCAGCAGCTCGACAAGTAACTATGGCTACACCTTC. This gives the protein CASSSTSNYGYTF. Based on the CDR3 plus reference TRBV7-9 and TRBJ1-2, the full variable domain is DTGVSQNPRHKITKRGQNVTFRCDPISEHNRLYWYRQTLGQGPEFLTYFQNEAQLEKSRLLSDRFSAERPKGSFSTLEIQRTEQGDSAMYLCASSSTSNYGYTFGSGTRLTVV.